This T cell receptor (beta chain) comes out of a study of cytotoxic CD8 clonotypes in ibrutinib-treated CLL (dated by TCRdb to the early 2020s). About the study as a whole: The cohort had over ten relapsed/refractory and roughly 15 treatment-naive patients; roughly 17 were IGHV unmutated. Response samples were taken after a median of roughly eleven months on treatment, ranging from roughly 6 to 36 months. Cryopreserved peripheral blood mononuclear cells were obtained before treatment, at response, and at either sustained remission or disease progression. Patients were still on ibrutinib when every remission and progressive disease sample was collected. Of the 70 to 90 people in the trial, about two dozen had longitudinal samples available. Responses were partial in roughly 24 patients and complete in 2; after median about 68 months follow-up, about 14 stayed in remission and roughly twelve progressed. An average of 255,043 productive templates and about 100,000 productive rearrangements was obtained per sample.

Roughly 1.9 micrograms of genomic DNA were extracted from cryopreserved PBMCs for TCR beta library preparation. High-throughput TCR beta sequencing was performed on longitudinal blood samples from CLL patients receiving ibrutinib monotherapy. The patients took part in an open-label, single-center phase 2 trial of ibrutinib monotherapy. Broader findings and caveats from the paper: Public clonotypes were rare and either contracted or stayed stable during treatment, and the rise in clonality at ibrutinib response reflected the expansion of private clonotypes. Clonality increased at ibrutinib response, stayed stable in sustained remission, and fell back toward baseline at progression. Sampling times were not matched between sustained-remission and progressing patients, and lymph node repertoires were not studied. At baseline, clonality was higher than in age-matched healthy donors and showed a strong correlation with circulating CD8+ T-cell counts.

Via the germline V gene (reference sequence), CDR1 is SEHNR and CDR2 FQNEAQ. Unmatched junction bases come to 10, with V trimmed by 5 bases and J by 4 bases. There are 15 amino acids in the CDR3, from cysteine to phenylalanine inclusive. Only the CDR3 part of the read is kept: 45 bases, read in frame from the first base. The goal of deep resolution MiSeq sequencing was a depth between 1 in 1 million and 1 in 200,000 T cells, and coverage averaged 10x per clonotype. The immunoSEQ hsTCRB Kit was used to generate the TCR beta libraries. As for the authors' bioinformatics: The data were analyzed with ImmunoSEQ Analyzer and ImmunoSEQ Data Assistant, and V, D and J gene assignments followed IMGT definitions. Clonality, which ranges from 0 to 1, was calculated as one minus the normalized Shannon entropy of productive rearrangement frequencies. Public clonotype analysis was restricted to overrepresented clonotypes comprising at least 0.05% of each patient's repertoire. Some 13 repertoires from age-matched healthy donors, obtained from immuneACCESS, served as clonality controls. TCRdb's version of the immuneACCESS table is confined to in-frame rearrangements and falls short of the full clone set. An unresolved V gene accounts for under half of the shortfall where checked; the remainder is of unknown origin. V, J and clone size are taken as reported in that table, and D and trimming were inferred from the DNA itself. The sample table lists about 140,000 clones, 70% to 90% of them with a count of one. The leading ten clones occupy about 7.6% of the sample.

To note about this clone: The antigen it recognizes is unknown. One base away there is no much larger clone; base qualities are not given.

The source was PBMCs, collected after 36 months of ibrutinib treatment. This sequence was found in a human donor with chronic lymphocytic leukemia. This sequence uses TRBV7-9 and TRBJ2-7, with 8 bases in between that match TRBD1. In nucleotides, the sequence is TGTGCCAGCAGCGGGTCAGGGGGCCCCTCTTACGAGCAGTACTTC. This codes for CASSGSGGPSYEQYF.